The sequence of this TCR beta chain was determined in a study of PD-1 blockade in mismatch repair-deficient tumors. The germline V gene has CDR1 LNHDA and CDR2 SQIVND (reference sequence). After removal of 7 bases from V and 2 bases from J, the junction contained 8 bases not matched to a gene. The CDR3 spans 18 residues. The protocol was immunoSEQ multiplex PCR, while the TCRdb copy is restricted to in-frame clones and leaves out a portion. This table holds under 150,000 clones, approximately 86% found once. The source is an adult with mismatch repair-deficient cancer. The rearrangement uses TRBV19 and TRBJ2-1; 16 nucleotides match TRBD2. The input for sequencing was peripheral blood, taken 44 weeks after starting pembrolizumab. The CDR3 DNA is TGTGCCAGTACGGAAGGGACTAGCGGGAGGGCCGCCTACAATGAGCAGTTCTTC. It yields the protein CASTEGTSGRAAYNEQFF.